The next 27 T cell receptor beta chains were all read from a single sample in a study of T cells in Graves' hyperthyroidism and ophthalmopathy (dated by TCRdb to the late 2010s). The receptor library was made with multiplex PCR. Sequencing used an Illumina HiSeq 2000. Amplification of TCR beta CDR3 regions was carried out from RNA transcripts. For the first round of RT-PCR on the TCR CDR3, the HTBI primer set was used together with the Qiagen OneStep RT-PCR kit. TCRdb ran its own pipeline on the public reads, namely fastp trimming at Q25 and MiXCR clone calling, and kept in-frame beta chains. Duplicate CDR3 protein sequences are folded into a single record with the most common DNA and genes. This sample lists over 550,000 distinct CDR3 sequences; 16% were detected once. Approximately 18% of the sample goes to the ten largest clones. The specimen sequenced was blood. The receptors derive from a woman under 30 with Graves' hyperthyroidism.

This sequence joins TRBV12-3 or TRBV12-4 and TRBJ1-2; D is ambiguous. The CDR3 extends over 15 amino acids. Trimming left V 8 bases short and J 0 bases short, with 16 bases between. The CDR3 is CASSHSSVANYGYTF. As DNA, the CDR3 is TGTGCCAGCTCCCATAGTAGTGTAGCTAACTATGGCTACACCTTC.

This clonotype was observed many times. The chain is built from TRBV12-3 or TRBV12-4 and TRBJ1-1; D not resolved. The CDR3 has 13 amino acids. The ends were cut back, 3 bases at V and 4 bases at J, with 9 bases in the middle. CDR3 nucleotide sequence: TGTGCCAGCAGTTTCACAGAGACCACTGAAGCTTTCTTT. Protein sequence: CASSFTETTEAFF.

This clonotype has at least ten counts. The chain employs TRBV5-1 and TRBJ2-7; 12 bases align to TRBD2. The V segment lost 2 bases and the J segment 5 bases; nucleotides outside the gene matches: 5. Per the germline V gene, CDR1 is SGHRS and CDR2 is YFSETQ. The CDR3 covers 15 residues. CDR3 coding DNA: TGCGCCAGCAGCTTCGGACTAGCGGGATCTGACGAGCAGTACTTC. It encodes CASSFGLAGSDEQYF.

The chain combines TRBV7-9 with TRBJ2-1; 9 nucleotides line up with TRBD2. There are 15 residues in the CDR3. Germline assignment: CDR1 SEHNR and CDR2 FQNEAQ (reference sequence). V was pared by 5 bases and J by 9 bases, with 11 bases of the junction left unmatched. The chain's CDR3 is CASSPSGEKGSEQFF. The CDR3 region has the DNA TGTGCCAGCAGCCCTAGCGGGGAGAAGGGTAGTGAGCAGTTCTTC.

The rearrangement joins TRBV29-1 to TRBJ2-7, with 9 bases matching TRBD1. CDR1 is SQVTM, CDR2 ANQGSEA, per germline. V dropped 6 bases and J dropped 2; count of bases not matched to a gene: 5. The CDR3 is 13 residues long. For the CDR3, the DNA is TGCAGCGTGGGGACAGGGTTCCCCTACGAGCAGTACTTC. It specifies CSVGTGFPYEQYF.

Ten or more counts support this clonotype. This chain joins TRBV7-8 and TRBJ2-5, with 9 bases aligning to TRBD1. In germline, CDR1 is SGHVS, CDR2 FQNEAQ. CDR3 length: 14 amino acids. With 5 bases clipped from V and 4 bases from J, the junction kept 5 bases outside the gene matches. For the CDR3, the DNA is TGTGCCAGCAGCCGACAGGGGGGTGGAGAGACCCAGTACTTC. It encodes CASSRQGGGETQYF.

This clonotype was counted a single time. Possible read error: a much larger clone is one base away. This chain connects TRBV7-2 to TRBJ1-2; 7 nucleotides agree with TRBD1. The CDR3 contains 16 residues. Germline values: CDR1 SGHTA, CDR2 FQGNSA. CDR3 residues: CASSLFISRGSSGCTF. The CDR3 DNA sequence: TGTGCCAGCAGCTTATTCATAAGCAGGGGGAGTAGTGGCTGCACCTTC. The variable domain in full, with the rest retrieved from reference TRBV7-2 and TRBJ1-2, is GAGVSQSPSNKVTEKGKDVELRCDPISGHTALYWYRQSLGQGLEFLIYFQGNSAPDKSGLPSDRFSAERTGGSVSTLTIQRTQQEDSAVYLCASSLFISRGSSGCTFGSGTRLTVV.

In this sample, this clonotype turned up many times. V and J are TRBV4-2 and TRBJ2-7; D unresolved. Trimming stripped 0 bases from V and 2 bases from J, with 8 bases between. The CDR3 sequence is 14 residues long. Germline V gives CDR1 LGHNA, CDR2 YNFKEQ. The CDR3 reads CASSQDQTTYEQYF. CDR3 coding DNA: TGTGCCAGCAGCCAAGATCAAACCACCTACGAGCAGTACTTC.

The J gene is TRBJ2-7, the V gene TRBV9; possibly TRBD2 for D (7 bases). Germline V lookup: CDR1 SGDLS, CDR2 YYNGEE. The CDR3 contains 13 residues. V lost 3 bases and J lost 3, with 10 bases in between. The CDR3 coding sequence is TGTGCCAGCAGCGGGGAGGGGGACTACGAGCAGTACTTC. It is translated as CASSGEGDYEQYF.

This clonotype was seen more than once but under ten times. CDR3 coding DNA: TGTGCCACCAAAGGAATTCGCGAGCAGTACTTC. It translates to CATKGIREQYF. The chain uses TRBV6-1 and TRBJ2-7, with D hard to call. The germline V and J ends were trimmed by 10 bases and 6 bases, with 13 bases remaining between them. Germline CDR1 MNHNS, CDR2 SASEGT. This CDR3 contains 11 residues.

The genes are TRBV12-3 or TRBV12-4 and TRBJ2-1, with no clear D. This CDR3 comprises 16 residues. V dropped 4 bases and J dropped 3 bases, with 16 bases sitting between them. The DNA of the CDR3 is TGTGCCAGCAGTTCGACCCCTCTGGGCGGCTACAATGAGCAGTTCTTC. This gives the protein CASSSTPLGGYNEQFF.

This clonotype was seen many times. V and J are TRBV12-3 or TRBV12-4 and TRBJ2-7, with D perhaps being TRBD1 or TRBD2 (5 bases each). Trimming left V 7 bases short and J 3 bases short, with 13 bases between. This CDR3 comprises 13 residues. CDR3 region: CASTLGAGYEQYF. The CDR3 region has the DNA TGTGCCAGCACCCTAGGGGCGGGCTACGAGCAGTACTTC.

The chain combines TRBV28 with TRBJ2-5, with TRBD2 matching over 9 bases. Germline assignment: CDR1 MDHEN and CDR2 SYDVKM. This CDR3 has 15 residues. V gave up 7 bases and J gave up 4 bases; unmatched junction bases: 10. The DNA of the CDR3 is TGTGCCAGCAACACCTTGGCTAGCGGGACAGAGACCCAGTACTTC. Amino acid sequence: CASNTLASGTETQYF.

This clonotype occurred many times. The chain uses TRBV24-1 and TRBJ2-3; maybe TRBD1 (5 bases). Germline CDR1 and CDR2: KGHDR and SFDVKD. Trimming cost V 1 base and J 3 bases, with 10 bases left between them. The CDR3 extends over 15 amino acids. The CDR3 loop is CATSDFVQGTDTQYF. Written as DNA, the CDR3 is TGTGCCACCAGTGATTTTGTCCAGGGTACAGATACGCAGTATTTT.

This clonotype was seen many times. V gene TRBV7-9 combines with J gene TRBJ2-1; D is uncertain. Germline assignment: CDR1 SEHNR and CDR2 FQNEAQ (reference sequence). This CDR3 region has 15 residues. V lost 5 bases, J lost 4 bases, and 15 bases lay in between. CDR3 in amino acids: CASSPRDRRYNEQFF. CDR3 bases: TGTGCCAGCAGCCCCCGCGACCGGCGGTACAATGAGCAGTTCTTC.

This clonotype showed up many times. The CDR3 loop reads CASRDTGTRIGNEQFF. As DNA, the CDR3 is TGCGCCAGCAGAGATACCGGGACTAGAATCGGCAATGAGCAGTTCTTC. This chain joins TRBV5-1 and TRBJ2-1; 8 bases match TRBD2. Germline trimming cut 5 bases from V and 6 bases from J; bases unmatched to any gene: 13. The CDR3 totals 16 residues. Germline V gives CDR1 SGHRS, CDR2 YFSETQ.

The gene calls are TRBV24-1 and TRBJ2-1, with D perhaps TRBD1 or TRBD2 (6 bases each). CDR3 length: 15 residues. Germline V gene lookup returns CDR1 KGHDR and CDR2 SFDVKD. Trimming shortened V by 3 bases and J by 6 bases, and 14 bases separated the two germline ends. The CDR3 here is CATSDNGRGGNEQFF. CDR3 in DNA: TGTGCCACCAGTGATAATGGCAGGGGAGGCAATGAGCAGTTCTTC.

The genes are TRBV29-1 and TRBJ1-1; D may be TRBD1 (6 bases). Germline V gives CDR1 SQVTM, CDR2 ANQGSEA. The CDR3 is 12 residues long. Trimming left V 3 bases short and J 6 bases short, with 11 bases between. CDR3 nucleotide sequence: TGCAGCGTTGAGTCCGGGGGCGCTGAAGCTTTCTTT. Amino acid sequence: CSVESGGAEAFF.

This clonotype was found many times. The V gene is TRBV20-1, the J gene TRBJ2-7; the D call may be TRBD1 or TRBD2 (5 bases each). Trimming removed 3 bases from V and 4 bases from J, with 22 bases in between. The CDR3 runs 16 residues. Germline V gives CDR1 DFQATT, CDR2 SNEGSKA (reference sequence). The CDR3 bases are TGCAGTGCTAGCGGACGGACCGGGACGGATTCATACGAGCAGTACTTC. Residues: CSASGRTGTDSYEQYF.

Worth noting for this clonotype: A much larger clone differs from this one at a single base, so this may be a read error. CDR3 sequence reads: CASRGTGVYEQYF. The DNA for the CDR3 is TGTGCCAGCAGGGGGACAGGGGTCTACGAGCAGTACTTC. V usage is TRBV6-1 and J usage is TRBJ2-7; 10 nucleotides agree with TRBD1. This CDR3 region has 13 residues. The V segment lost 6 bases and the J segment 3 bases; nucleotides outside the gene matches: 2. Looked up from germline, CDR1 is MNHNS and CDR2 is SASEGT.

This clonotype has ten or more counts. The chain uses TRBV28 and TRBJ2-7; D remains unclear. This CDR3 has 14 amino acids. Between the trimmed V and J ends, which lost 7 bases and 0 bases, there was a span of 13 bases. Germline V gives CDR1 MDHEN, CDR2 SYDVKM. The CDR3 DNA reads TGTGCCAGCATTAAGACACCGAGCTCCTACGAGCAGTACTTC. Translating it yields CASIKTPSSYEQYF.

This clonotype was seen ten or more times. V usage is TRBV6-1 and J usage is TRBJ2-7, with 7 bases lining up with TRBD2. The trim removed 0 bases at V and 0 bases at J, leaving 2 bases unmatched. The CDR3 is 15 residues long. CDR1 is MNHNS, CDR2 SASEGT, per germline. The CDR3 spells CASSEAGGSSYEQYF. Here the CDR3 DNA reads TGTGCCAGCAGTGAAGCGGGAGGGAGCTCCTACGAGCAGTACTTC.

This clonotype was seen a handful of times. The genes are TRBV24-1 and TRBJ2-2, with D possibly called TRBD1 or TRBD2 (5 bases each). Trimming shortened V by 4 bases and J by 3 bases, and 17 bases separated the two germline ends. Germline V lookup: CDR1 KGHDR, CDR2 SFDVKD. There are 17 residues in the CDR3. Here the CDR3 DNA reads TGTGCCACCAGTGACCCAGGGACGCCGGTCGACACCGGGGAGCTGTTTTTT. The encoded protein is CATSDPGTPVDTGELFF.

CDR3 in DNA: TGCGCCAGCAGCCCTTGGGGGGACAATACTGGAAACACCATATATTTT. Translation gives CASSPWGDNTGNTIYF. The chain recombines TRBV5-1 with TRBJ1-3; maybe TRBD1 (6 bases). Trimming stripped 4 bases from V and 2 bases from J, with 16 bases between. The CDR3 loop spans 16 amino acids. From germline, CDR1 is SGHRS and CDR2 YFSETQ.

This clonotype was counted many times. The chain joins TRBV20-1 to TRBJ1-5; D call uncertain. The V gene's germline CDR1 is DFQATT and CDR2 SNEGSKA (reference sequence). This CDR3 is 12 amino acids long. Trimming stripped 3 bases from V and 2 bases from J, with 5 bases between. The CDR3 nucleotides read TGCAGTGCTAGTTCAGGCAATCAGCCCCAGCATTTT. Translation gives CSASSGNQPQHF.

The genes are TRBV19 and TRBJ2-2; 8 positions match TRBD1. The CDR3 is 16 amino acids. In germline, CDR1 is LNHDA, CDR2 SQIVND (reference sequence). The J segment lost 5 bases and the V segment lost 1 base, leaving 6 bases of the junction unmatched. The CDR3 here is CASSIGRTGSTGELFF. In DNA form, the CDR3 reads TGTGCCAGTAGTATAGGGCGGACAGGGTCAACCGGGGAGCTGTTTTTT.

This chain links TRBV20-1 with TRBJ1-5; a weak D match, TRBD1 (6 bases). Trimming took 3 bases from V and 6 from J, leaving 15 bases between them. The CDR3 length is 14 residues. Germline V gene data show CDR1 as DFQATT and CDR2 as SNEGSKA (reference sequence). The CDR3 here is CSARATRGGQPQHF. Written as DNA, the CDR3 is TGCAGTGCTAGGGCTACGAGGGGGGGTCAGCCCCAGCATTTT.